These 24 T cell receptor beta chains share one sample of origin, sequenced in a study of shared T cell receptors in the human thymus. Profiled with immunoSEQ multiplex PCR; TCRdb holds only in-frame clones, not every one. The sample has hundreds of thousands of clones; 70% to 90% are singletons. Separately, the same data were catalogued under a study of human thymus T cells.

Sequencing was done on a sample of thymocytes. The receptors derive from a girl under three years old with a congenital heart defect.

The chain's CDR3 is CASSVDRVEANVLTF. The CDR3 nucleotides read TGTGCCAGCAGCGTCGACAGGGTCGAGGCCAACGTCCTGACTTTC. The V call is TRBV7-3, the J call TRBJ2-6; 7 nucleotides agree with TRBD1. Per germline, CDR1 SGHTA and CDR2 FQGTGA. The CDR3 runs 15 residues. The V gene end was trimmed by 5 bases and the J gene end by 6 bases; junction bases not matched to a gene: 7.

The chain employs TRBV12-5 and TRBJ1-5; D is ambiguous. The CDR3 is 18 residues long. Trimming pared 1 base from V and 7 bases from J, leaving 23 bases between. The germline V gene encodes CDR1 LGHNT and CDR2 FRNRAP. CDR3 sequence: CASGLAPAGGLMFQPQHF. For the CDR3, the DNA is TGTGCTAGTGGTTTGGCACCTGCGGGCGGGTTAATGTTCCAGCCCCAGCATTTT.

This clone has only a few counts. The chain joins TRBV4-1 to TRBJ1-5; 7 nucleotides agree with TRBD1. CDR3 length: 15 residues. With 3 bases clipped from V and 5 bases from J, the junction kept 7 bases outside the gene matches. Per the germline V gene, CDR1 is MGHRA and CDR2 is YSYEKL. The CDR3 here is CASSQAYRGDQPQHF. CDR3 nucleotide sequence: TGCGCCAGCAGCCAGGCATACAGGGGAGATCAGCCCCAGCATTTT.

In the case of this clone: At one boundary the junction diverges from the germline segment, which might be a read error. At the DNA level, this CDR3 is encoded by other sequences in the same sample as well. The chain links TRBV15 to TRBJ2-6; D ambiguous. The CDR3 covers 14 residues. Germline V gene lookup returns CDR1 LNHNV and CDR2 YYDKDF (reference sequence). CDR3 protein: CATSRGAGANVLTF. As DNA, the CDR3 is TGCGCCACCAGCAGAGGAGCTGGGGCCAACGTCCTGACTTTC.

The V gene is TRBV29-1, the J gene TRBJ2-3, with TRBD1 identical over 7 bases. The length of the CDR3 is 15 residues. V shed 7 bases, J shed 8 bases, and the junction held 18 bases outside the gene matches. The germline V gene encodes CDR1 SQVTM and CDR2 ANQGSEA. The CDR3 DNA reads TGCAGCGCCGCGACAGGGACATACAACGACGGTACGCAGTATTTT. Residues: CSAATGTYNDGTQYF.

This rearrangement joins TRBV15 to TRBJ1-5, with D tentatively TRBD1 (6 bases). The germline V gene encodes CDR1 LNHNV and CDR2 YYDKDF (reference sequence). The V gene lost 4 bases and the J gene lost 2 bases, with 18 bases spanning the gap. There are 17 residues in the CDR3. The CDR3 region is CATSKDRRLKGNQPQHF. CDR3 in DNA: TGTGCCACCAGCAAAGACAGGAGGCTTAAGGGCAATCAGCCCCAGCATTTT.

The chain links TRBV6-1 to TRBJ1-2; the match to TRBD1 covers 8 bases. J gave up 6 bases and V 10 bases, and 16 bases lay outside the gene matches. The germline V gene has CDR1 MNHNS and CDR2 SASEGT. The CDR3 spans 15 residues. CDR3 coding DNA: TGTGCCACCGAAGTCTTTGACAGGGGAGGGGATGGCTACACCTTC. Amino acid sequence: CATEVFDRGGDGYTF.

The chain joins TRBV12-5 to TRBJ1-1; 9 nucleotides agree with TRBD1. Germline V gives CDR1 LGHNT, CDR2 FRNRAP. The CDR3 sequence is 18 residues long. Trimming took 2 bases from V and 3 from J; bases not matched to a gene: 13. CDR3 in amino acids: CASGLTALAQGADTEAFF. The CDR3 DNA reads as TGTGCTAGTGGTTTGACCGCACTAGCACAGGGGGCGGACACTGAAGCTTTCTTT.

This clone was picked up a small number of times. The chain couples TRBV27 to TRBJ1-5; D call uncertain. CDR3 length equals 13 residues. Trimming stripped 2 bases from V and 6 bases from J, with 8 bases between. Germline assignment: CDR1 MNHEY and CDR2 SMNVEV (reference sequence). The CDR3 DNA follows: TGTGCCAGCAGTTTAGAAGTCAGTCAGCCCCAGCATTTT. Its translation is CASSLEVSQPQHF.

This clone was seen only once. The chain has TRBV5-6 and TRBJ1-2; a weak D match, TRBD1 (5 bases). Germline CDR1 reads SGHDT; CDR2 reads YYEEEE. This CDR3 spans 15 amino acids. Trimming took 5 bases from V and 5 from J, leaving 19 bases between them. CDR3 protein: CASRKTGGTEYGYTF. The CDR3, as DNA: TGTGCCAGCAGAAAGACCGGGGGGACCGAATATGGCTACACCTTC.

The rearrangement joins TRBV30 to TRBJ1-5, with D possibly matching TRBD1 (6 bases). CDR1 is GTSNPN, CDR2 SVGIG, per germline (reference sequence). Trimming took off 3 bases at V and 2 bases at J, with 17 bases between the two ends. The CDR3 has 16 residues. The CDR3 DNA sequence: TGTGCCTGGAGCGAGCTCCCAGGGGCGGGCAATCAGCCCCAGCATTTT. This encodes CAWSELPGAGNQPQHF.

The chain couples TRBV12-5 to TRBJ2-5; TRBD2 matches 11 bases. Germline CDR1 LGHNT, CDR2 FRNRAP. V lost 1 base to trimming and J lost 2 bases; unmatched junction nucleotides: 15. The CDR3 has 20 amino acids. DNA of the CDR3: TGTGCTAGTGGTTTGGACTATAGCGGGGGGGCCGTGAGAGGACAAGAGACCCAGTACTTC. It is translated as CASGLDYSGGAVRGQETQYF.

This chain connects TRBV7-6 to TRBJ2-3; D call uncertain. V lost 1 base and J lost 2, with 10 bases in between. The CDR3 runs 15 residues. Germline assignment: CDR1 SGHVS and CDR2 FNYEAQ. The CDR3 reads CASSLGCELTDTQYF. The CDR3 region has the DNA TGTGCCAGCAGCTTAGGCTGTGAACTCACAGATACGCAGTATTTT.

V is TRBV19 and J is TRBJ1-3; D gene ambiguous. This CDR3 has 17 residues. Trimming pared 7 bases from V and 4 bases from J, leaving 23 bases between. CDR1 is LNHDA and CDR2 is SQIVND in the germline V gene (reference sequence). CDR3 region: CASNPGDTPSGGNTIYF. CDR3 bases: TGTGCCAGTAACCCCGGCGACACACCTAGCGGCGGAAACACCATATATTTT.

With respect to this clone: The sample carries other DNA sequences with the same CDR3. V usage is TRBV5-1 and J usage is TRBJ1-1, with TRBD1 identical over 9 bases. The length of the CDR3 is 14 residues. V shed 3 bases, J shed 1 base, and the junction held 1 base outside the gene matches. Germline CDR1 is SGHRS and CDR2 is YFSETQ. CDR3 bases: TGCGCCAGCAGCTCGGACAGGGGGAACACTGAAGCTTTCTTT. Protein product: CASSSDRGNTEAFF.

The V and J genes are TRBV5-1 and TRBJ1-1; 7 bases are shared with TRBD1. The CDR3 is 15 amino acids. Germline CDR1 is SGHRS and CDR2 is YFSETQ. Germline trimming cut 4 bases from V and 1 base from J; bases unmatched to any gene: 7. CDR3 sequence (DNA): TGCGCCAGCAGCCCGTTACGACAGGGGAACACTGAAGCTTTCTTT. Its protein product is CASSPLRQGNTEAFF.

V is TRBV2 and J is TRBJ1-2; D is unresolved. Deletions cut 8 bases from V and 7 bases from J, with 11 bases between. Germline V lookup: CDR1 SNHLY, CDR2 FYNNEI. This CDR3 comprises 11 residues. The CDR3 bases are TGTGCCAGCGGGAGGCGTTGTGGCTACACCTTC. Protein product: CASGRRCGYTF.

The rearrangement links TRBV4-3 to TRBJ2-1; 10 positions agree with TRBD2. The ends lost 2 bases at V and 8 bases at J; junction bases unmatched: 6. The CDR3 runs to 15 residues. CDR1 LGHNA and CDR2 YSLEER come from the germline V gene. The CDR3 DNA is TGCGCCAGCAGCCAAATAGCGGGGGGAGAGGATGAGCAGTTCTTC. It specifies CASSQIAGGEDEQFF.

The count of this clone is one. This chain joins TRBV9 and TRBJ2-2; 7 nucleotides match TRBD2. From germline, CDR1 is SGDLS and CDR2 YYNGEE. V shed 3 bases and J 1 base; nucleotides not matched to a gene: 6. The CDR3 extends over 16 amino acids. CDR3 sequence reads: CASSEDGTKNTGELFF. Written as DNA, the CDR3 is TGTGCCAGCAGCGAAGACGGGACTAAGAACACCGGGGAGCTGTTTTTT. The full variable domain, its missing parts supplied by reference TRBV9 and TRBJ2-2, is DSGVTQTPKHLITATGQRVTLRCSPRSGDLSVYWYQQSLDQGLQFLIQYYNGEERAKGNILERFSAQQFPDLHSELNLSSLELGDSALYFCASSEDGTKNTGELFFGEGSRLTVL.

V gene TRBV14 combines with J gene TRBJ2-7; the D gene is possibly TRBD1 (6 bases). The V and J ends lost 1 base and 3 bases respectively, with 7 bases between them. Germline CDR1 and CDR2: SGHDN and FVKESK. The CDR3 extends over 13 amino acids. CDR3 in DNA: TGTGCCAGCAGCCAAGTCAGGGGCTACGAGCAGTACTTC. Translation: CASSQVRGYEQYF.

The chain uses TRBV7-9 and TRBJ2-1; TRBD2 matches 9 bases. Per the germline V gene, CDR1 is SEHNR and CDR2 is FQNEAQ (reference sequence). The CDR3 has 18 residues. The ends lost 1 base at V and 0 bases at J; junction bases unmatched: 7. For the CDR3, the DNA is TGTGCCAGCAGCTTAGGGACGCCGACTAGCGGCTCCTACAATGAGCAGTTCTTC. It codes for CASSLGTPTSGSYNEQFF.

This chain joins TRBV7-2 and TRBJ1-2, with 7 bases identical to TRBD1. V trimming: 4 bases; J trimming: 6 bases; junction bases outside the gene matches: 8. CDR1 is SGHTA and CDR2 is FQGNSA in the germline V gene. The CDR3 has 14 residues. The CDR3 sequence: CASSSTGQQDGYTF. CDR3 sequence (DNA): TGTGCCAGCAGCTCGACAGGGCAGCAAGATGGCTACACCTTC. The full variable domain, in which reference TRBV7-2 and TRBJ1-2 provide the parts outside the CDR3, is GAGVSQSPSNKVTEKGKDVELRCDPISGHTALYWYRQSLGQGLEFLIYFQGNSAPDKSGLPSDRFSAERTGGSVSTLTIQRTQQEDSAVYLCASSSTGQQDGYTFGSGTRLTVV.

This clone has a single count. The gene calls are TRBV5-5 and TRBJ2-3; D is ambiguous. Looked up from germline, CDR1 is SGHKS and CDR2 is YYEKEE (reference sequence). Deletions cut 4 bases from V and 2 bases from J, with 5 bases between. The CDR3 spans 12 residues. The DNA of the CDR3 is TGTGCCAGCAGCCCCTACACAGATACGCAGTATTTT. Translated: CASSPYTDTQYF.

This clone appeared once. The chain links TRBV29-1 to TRBJ2-3; 10 positions agree with TRBD1. CDR3 length: 13 residues. Germline CDR1 reads SQVTM; CDR2 reads ANQGSEA. V lost 4 bases and J lost 5; bases outside the gene matches: 3. CDR3 in DNA: TGCAGCGTTGTGTGGACAGGGGGAGATACGCAGTATTTT. Its protein product is CSVVWTGGDTQYF.